This entry concerns a single TCR beta chain. As yet, its antigen is unknown. Unexposed donor CD4+ T cells date from about 2011-2018, before the COVID-19 pandemic. Isolation of CD4+ T cells took place after around eleven days in culture. Unexposed-donor CD4+ T cells were probed with SARS-CoV-2 S/N and four cold-coronavirus spikes, cells permitting. The protocol was immunoSEQ multiplex PCR, while the TCRdb copy is restricted to in-frame clones and leaves out a portion. The table lists 20,000 to 25,000 clones, roughly 76% of them singletons. This record belongs to a study of CD4 T cells in relation to SARS-CoV-2 and coronaviruses. Study at large: Negative control cultures got HIV-1 Nef peptides or no peptide.

The V and J ends lost 3 bases and 3 bases respectively, with 8 bases between them. This CDR3 is built from 13 residues. CDR1 and CDR2 from the germline V gene are SEHNR and FQNEAQ (reference sequence). This receptor was identified in a human donor in good health. The gene calls are TRBV7-9 and TRBJ1-2; no clear D gene. Sequenced material: CD4+ T cells from PBMCs, cultured in vitro. CDR3 residues: CASSLQTDYGYTF. Written as DNA, the CDR3 is TGTGCCAGCAGCTTGCAAACAGACTATGGCTACACCTTC. Full variable domain (rest looked up from reference TRBV7-9 and TRBJ1-2): DTGVSQNPRHKITKRGQNVTFRCDPISEHNRLYWYRQTLGQGPEFLTYFQNEAQLEKSRLLSDRFSAERPKGSFSTLEIQRTEQGDSAMYLCASSLQTDYGYTFGSGTRLTVV.